These 15 T cell receptor beta chains originate from one sample sequenced in a study of early T cells in non-severe SARS-CoV-2 infection. Each CDR3 protein is one row after TCRdb ran MiXCR on the 5' RACE reads. The sample comprises some 120,000 distinct CDR3 sequences, under 15% of which are singletons, and 21% rests with the top ten. Specimen: whole blood. Receptors were obtained from an adult who was a healthcare worker with PCR-confirmed SARS-CoV-2 infection or an uninfected control (not recorded which).

In its sample, this clonotype was seen many times. The genes are TRBV30 and TRBJ2-3; D is possibly TRBD2 (6 bases). Trimming stripped 4 bases from V and 1 base from J, with 24 bases between. The germline V gene has CDR1 GTSNPN and CDR2 SVGIG (reference sequence). This CDR3 contains 18 residues. The CDR3 DNA sequence: TGTGCCTGGACCCGGGGACTGCCTGCCCGGGGAGGCACAGATACGCAGTATTTT. Encoded protein: CAWTRGLPARGGTDTQYF.

This clonotype was detected only a few times. The chain recombines TRBV6-6 with TRBJ1-3; D possibly corresponds to TRBD1 (5 bases). Germline lookup yields CDR1 MNHNY and CDR2 SVGAGI (reference sequence). The CDR3 runs to 14 residues. With 4 bases removed from V and 4 bases from J, the gap between germline ends came to 11 bases. The CDR3 nucleotides read TGTGCCAGCAGTTCCAGGGTCTCCGGAAACACCATATATTTT. Translating gives CASSSRVSGNTIYF.

The chain uses TRBV2 and TRBJ1-5, with D unclear. The CDR3 runs 14 residues. Germline V gene data show CDR1 as SNHLY and CDR2 as FYNNEI. V was pared by 6 bases and J by 7 bases, with 16 bases between. As DNA, the CDR3 is TGTGCCAGCAGAGCCGACACTCGAGGGCAGCCCCAGCATTTT. It is translated as CASRADTRGQPQHF.

This clonotype has only a few counts. Written as DNA, the CDR3 is TGTGCCAGCGGCGCCGGGAATCAGCCCCAGCATTTT. This codes for CASGAGNQPQHF. The chain recombines TRBV7-9 with TRBJ1-5, with no clear D. V lost 8 bases and J lost 4, with 9 bases in between. This CDR3 spans 12 amino acids. Looked up from germline, CDR1 is SEHNR and CDR2 is FQNEAQ (reference sequence).

This chain links TRBV5-6 with TRBJ1-2; perhaps TRBD1 as D (6 bases). Germline V gene lookup returns CDR1 SGHDT and CDR2 YYEEEE. The CDR3 totals 15 residues. With 4 bases removed from V and 0 bases from J, the gap between germline ends came to 13 bases. The CDR3 nucleotides read TGTGCCAGCAGCCCTTCCTGGACAGCTAACTATGGCTACACCTTC. Residues: CASSPSWTANYGYTF.

The sample holds a few counts of this clonotype. The chain is built from TRBV19 and TRBJ2-3; D ambiguous. The CDR3 has 11 amino acids. Trimming took 11 bases from V and 9 from J, leaving 15 bases between them. Per germline, CDR1 LNHDA and CDR2 SQIVND (reference sequence). The CDR3 nucleotides are TGTGCCTCGCAGCTCGAAGAAACGCAGTATTTT. Its protein product is CASQLEETQYF.

V gene TRBV5-1 combines with J gene TRBJ2-1; tentative D call: TRBD2 (6 bases). The V end was cut by 0 bases, the J end by 3 bases, with 16 bases between. The CDR3 totals 17 residues. The germline gives CDR1 SGHRS, CDR2 YFSETQ. The CDR3 protein is CASSLGAGTSFYNEQFF. CDR3 nucleotide sequence: TGCGCCAGCAGCTTGGGAGCCGGGACTTCCTTCTACAATGAGCAGTTCTTC.

The rearrangement links TRBV6-1 to TRBJ2-7; D is unclear. The CDR3 consists of 14 residues. Trimming took off 5 bases at V and 3 bases at J, with 14 bases between the two ends. Germline V gene lookup returns CDR1 MNHNS and CDR2 SASEGT. The CDR3 sequence is CASSQSDTHYEQYF. The CDR3 DNA reads TGTGCCAGCAGTCAAAGTGACACCCACTACGAGCAGTACTTC.

This chain links TRBV12-3 or TRBV12-4 with TRBJ1-5; D ambiguous. CDR3 length: 11 amino acids. Here the CDR3 DNA reads TGTGGTTTCCGAAGCAATCAGCCCCAGCATTTT. Encoded protein: CGFRSNQPQHF.

This clonotype was observed a few times. The chain has TRBV12-3 or TRBV12-4 and TRBJ1-1; a weak D match, TRBD1 (5 bases). The CDR3 runs to 13 residues. V was cut by 6 bases and J by 8 bases, with 16 bases left in between. CDR3 residues: CASRSQYRKEAFF. The CDR3 nucleotides read TGTGCCAGCAGGTCACAATACAGGAAGGAAGCTTTCTTT.

The chain is built from TRBV7-9 and TRBJ1-6; 9 nucleotides match TRBD1. With 5 bases clipped from V and 10 bases from J, the junction kept 6 bases outside the gene matches. The CDR3 extends over 14 amino acids. Germline V gives CDR1 SEHNR, CDR2 FQNEAQ (reference sequence). In nucleotides, the CDR3 is TGTGCCAGCAGCCACGGACAGGGGACGTCACCCCTCCACTTT. Its protein is CASSHGQGTSPLHF.

CDR3 DNA: TGTGCCAGCTCACAATTCTCTGGGTCCTACGAGCAGTACTTC. It translates to CASSQFSGSYEQYF. The genes are TRBV18 and TRBJ2-7; no clear D gene. The CDR3 has 14 residues. V was trimmed by 4 bases and J by 1 base, leaving 11 bases between them. CDR1 is KGHSH, CDR2 LQKENI, per germline.

V gene TRBV29-1 combines with J gene TRBJ2-2; 10 nucleotides match TRBD1. V was pared by 6 bases and J by 4 bases, with 5 bases of the junction left unmatched. The CDR3 runs to 14 residues. Germline V gene sequence: CDR1 SQVTM, CDR2 ANQGSEA. In DNA form, the CDR3 reads TGCAGCGTGTCCGGGACAGGGGTCACCGGGGAGCTGTTTTTT. Amino acids: CSVSGTGVTGELFF.

This clonotype came up a few times. The chain recombines TRBV4-1 with TRBJ1-1; D gene uncertain. V lost 3 bases and J lost 1, with 18 bases in between. The germline V gene has CDR1 MGHRA and CDR2 YSYEKL. This CDR3 has 17 amino acids. CDR3 in amino acids: CASSQRVAETKNTEAFF. CDR3 bases: TGCGCCAGCAGCCAGAGGGTCGCGGAGACCAAGAACACTGAAGCTTTCTTT.

The chain links TRBV12-3 or TRBV12-4 to TRBJ2-7; either TRBD1 or TRBD2 may fit D (5 bases each). The CDR3 loop spans 13 amino acids. The V and J ends lost 3 bases and 2 bases respectively, with 8 bases between them. CDR3 protein: CASSFGTTYEQYF. The CDR3, as DNA: TGTGCCAGCAGTTTCGGGACCACCTACGAGCAGTACTTC.